This T cell receptor beta chain emerged from a study of control samples from healthy donors and cancer patients. This CDR3 has 14 amino acids. V lost 2 bases to trimming and J lost 11 bases, with 18 bases between them. Germline V gene lookup returns CDR1 MNHNS and CDR2 SASEGT. Sequencing used immunoSEQ multiplex PCR; TCRdb keeps in-frame clones, though not all of them. Of some 140,000 clones in the sample, around nine tenths are singletons; the top ten hold roughly 10%. This sequence joins TRBV6-1 and TRBJ1-2; no firm D call. Input material: blood. This clonotype was obtained from a man between 25 and 39 years old in good health. CDR3 bases: TGTGCCAGCAGTGAATCTAAGGGAATAATGAAGTACACCTTC. This encodes CASSESKGIMKYTF.